The clone carrying this T cell receptor beta chain was seen at least ten times. Its specificity is unknown. MiXCR was run by TCRdb on the reads, yielding one entry per CDR3 protein. The profile shows about 230,000 distinct CDR3 sequences, 6% to 8% of them singletons. The data originate from a study of T cell repertoires in cytomegalovirus infection. The overall study: The public TCR beta signatures pointed to both CMV infection and matching HLA type.

General study results and limits: People with CMV and the relevant HLA were identified by cumulative public TCR beta family frequency. Predominance within the ex vivo response was attributable to HLA-C-restricted CMV-specific TCR beta clonotypes.

V lost 2 bases and J lost 1, with 24 bases in between. Germline CDR1 SGHTA, CDR2 FQGNSA. CDR3 length equals 20 residues. Sample: PBMCs. V is TRBV7-2 and J is TRBJ2-1; the D gene is possibly TRBD2 (8 bases). The receptor was derived from a human donor in good health (CMV status not recorded). Some clones in this sample may be carry-over from other donors' samples. DNA for the CDR3: TGTGCCAGCAGCTTAAGGACAGGAGTGGGCGGGGGGCTTTCCTACAATGAGCAGTTCTTC. This gives the protein CASSLRTGVGGGLSYNEQFF.